This passage covers 22 T cell receptor beta chains from one sample sequenced in a study of blood T cells in healthy people across ages (dated by TCRdb to 2015 to 2017). Library method: 5' RACE. Instrument used: Illumina HiSeq 2500. A second PCR of roughly 6 to 11 cycles was run with a J-beta primer mix and a sample-barcoded 5' primer. The public reads were run again by TCRdb, first through fastp at Q25 and then through MiXCR, and only productive beta chains were kept. Every distinct CDR3 protein forms one entry, paired with its most common genes and DNA. The table for this sample lists more than 800,000 distinct CDR3 sequences; more than 25% of them were counted only once. Of the sample, approximately 15% is held by the ten largest clones. Specimen: blood. These receptors all come from a woman older than 75 in good health.

The chain has TRBV19 and TRBJ1-1, with a possible D match to TRBD1 (5 bases). Germline values: CDR1 LNHDA, CDR2 SQIVND (reference sequence). With 4 bases removed from V and 5 bases from J, the gap between germline ends came to 14 bases. The CDR3 sequence is 14 residues long. Written as DNA, the CDR3 is TGTGCCAGTAGTACGCAGGGTCCCGGGACTGAAGCTTTCTTT. Amino acids: CASSTQGPGTEAFF.

This clonotype came up many times. The CDR3 DNA is TGTGCCAGCAGTACACCTAGCGGGGGGTACAATGAGCAGTTCTTC. Encoded protein: CASSTPSGGYNEQFF. The gene calls are TRBV6-5 and TRBJ2-1; TRBD2 matches at 11 bases. Germline V gene sequence: CDR1 MNHEY, CDR2 SVGAGI. This CDR3 region has 15 residues. The V gene end was trimmed by 5 bases and the J gene end by 4 bases; junction bases not matched to a gene: 4.

In regard to this clonotype: The CDR3 end shows no conserved phenylalanine or tryptophan, and so a read error is likely. This rearrangement joins TRBV5-4 to TRBJ2-1, with 11 bases that match TRBD2. J lost 2 bases, V lost 5 bases, and 6 bases had no gene match. CDR3 length: 16 amino acids. The germline gives CDR1 SGHNT, CDR2 YYREEE (reference sequence). For the CDR3, the DNA is TGTGCCAGCAGTAGTAGCGGGGGGGCCCCCTACAATGAGCAGTTCGTC. Protein: CASSSSGGAPYNEQFV.

This clonotype was found many times. This chain joins TRBV29-1 and TRBJ2-7; perhaps TRBD1 as D (5 bases). Trimming took off 6 bases at V and 2 bases at J, with 14 bases between the two ends. The germline CDR1 and CDR2 sequences are SQVTM and ANQGSEA. This CDR3 is 13 amino acids long. The CDR3, as DNA: TGCAGCGTATGGACATCCTCGCCCTACGAGCAGTACTTC. Protein product: CSVWTSSPYEQYF.

This clonotype was counted many times. The genes are TRBV7-2 and TRBJ2-6; TRBD2 matches 10 bases. V dropped 1 base and J dropped 14; count of bases not matched to a gene: 5. CDR3 length equals 14 residues. Germline values: CDR1 SGHTA, CDR2 FQGNSA. CDR3 nucleotides: TGTGCCAGCAGCTTAGGAGCGGGGGGGCTCCTCCTGACTTTC. Its translation is CASSLGAGGLLLTF.

The DNA of the CDR3 is TGTGCCAGCAGCTTAGAGTCCCACTCTGGAAACACCATATATTTT. The encoded protein is CASSLESHSGNTIYF. The chain uses TRBV7-8 and TRBJ1-3; D ambiguous. The V and J ends lost 1 base and 0 bases respectively, with 7 bases between them. The V gene's germline CDR1 is SGHVS and CDR2 FQNEAQ. This CDR3 spans 15 amino acids. Together with reference TRBV7-8 and TRBJ1-3, the CDR3 gives the full variable domain: GAGVSQSPRYKVAKRGQDVALRCDPISGHVSLFWYQQALGQGPEFLTYFQNEAQLDKSGLPSDRFFAERPEGSVSTLKIQRTQQEDSAVYLCASSLESHSGNTIYFGEGSWLTVV.

This clonotype has a count of ten or more. The genes are TRBV29-1 and TRBJ1-1; TRBD1 matches at 7 bases. The CDR3 has 13 amino acids. The germline V gene encodes CDR1 SQVTM and CDR2 ANQGSEA. Losses at the gene ends were 7 bases for V and 2 bases for J; bases not matched to a gene: 7. Written as DNA, the CDR3 is TGCAGCGGGACGGGACAGCTAAACACTGAAGCTTTCTTT. This translates into CSGTGQLNTEAFF.

This clonotype was recorded many times. The chain joins TRBV7-9 to TRBJ2-7; D is possibly TRBD1 or TRBD2 (5 bases each). The germline V gene encodes CDR1 SEHNR and CDR2 FQNEAQ (reference sequence). This CDR3 contains 14 residues. The V gene lost 5 bases and the J gene lost 0 bases, with 11 bases spanning the gap. The CDR3 DNA follows: TGTGCCAGCAGCGCATCCGGGACCTCCTACGAGCAGTACTTC. Protein sequence: CASSASGTSYEQYF. Combining the CDR3 with reference TRBV7-9 and TRBJ2-7 gives the whole variable domain DTGVSQNPRHKITKRGQNVTFRCDPISEHNRLYWYRQTLGQGPEFLTYFQNEAQLEKSRLLSDRFSAERPKGSFSTLEIQRTEQGDSAMYLCASSASGTSYEQYFGPGTRLTVT.

This clonotype was counted ten times or more. The rearrangement joins TRBV11-2 to TRBJ2-7, with no clear D. The CDR3 runs to 14 residues. The V gene lost 0 bases and the J gene lost 1 base, with 7 bases spanning the gap. Germline V lookup: CDR1 SGHAT, CDR2 FQNNGV. CDR3 region: CASSLDLASYEQYF. Written as DNA, the CDR3 is TGTGCCAGCAGCTTAGATCTTGCATCCTACGAGCAGTACTTC.

This clonotype was detected only once. The chain recombines TRBV24-1 with TRBJ2-4, with D maybe TRBD1 (6 bases). The J call may be in error: the DNA end matches TRBJ2-5 better. Looked up from germline, CDR1 is KGHDR and CDR2 is SFDVKD. CDR3 length: 14 residues. The DNA of the CDR3 is TGTGCCACCAGTGACACAGGGTACCGGGAGACCCAGTACTTC. Amino acids: CATSDTGYRETQYF.

This clonotype has at least ten counts. V is TRBV4-2 and J is TRBJ2-3; 9 bases match TRBD2. Germline loops: CDR1 LGHNA, CDR2 YNFKEQ. Germline trimming cut 1 base from V and 5 bases from J; bases unmatched to any gene: 7. The CDR3 contains 16 residues. CDR3 region: CASSQVGSGGGDTQYF. CDR3 nucleotides: TGTGCCAGCAGCCAAGTTGGTAGCGGGGGCGGAGATACGCAGTATTTT.

This clonotype was picked up many times. V and J are TRBV6-6 and TRBJ2-7; 10 positions match TRBD1. Per the germline V gene, CDR1 is MNHNY and CDR2 is SVGAGI (reference sequence). J gave up 2 bases and V 2 bases, and 6 bases lay outside the gene matches. The CDR3 is 16 residues long. CDR3 nucleotides: TGTGCCAGCAGTTACACCCCCGGGACAGGGGCCTACGAGCAGTACTTC. Its translation: CASSYTPGTGAYEQYF.

This clonotype has ten or more counts. V usage is TRBV27 and J usage is TRBJ2-7; possible D gene TRBD1, 5 bases. Deletions cut 3 bases from V and 4 bases from J, with 13 bases between. Looked up from germline, CDR1 is MNHEY and CDR2 is SMNVEV (reference sequence). The CDR3 has 14 amino acids. This CDR3 reads CASSFFQGTYEQYF. The CDR3 region has the DNA TGTGCCAGCAGTTTCTTCCAGGGCACTTACGAGCAGTACTTC.

To note about this clonotype: It may be a read error: a sequence one base away is much more abundant. V and J are TRBV7-9 and TRBJ1-2; TRBD1 matches at 9 bases. The CDR3 is 13 amino acids. Germline V gene sequence: CDR1 SEHNR, CDR2 FQNEAQ (reference sequence). Trimming removed 3 bases from V and 7 bases from J; junction bases left unmatched: 3. DNA for the CDR3: TGTGCCAGCAGCTTTGGACAGGGGACTGGCTACACCTTC. This translates into CASSFGQGTGYTF.

This clonotype was seen only a few times. Possible read error: a much larger clone is one base away. The chain employs TRBV11-1 and TRBJ2-1, with D perhaps matching TRBD1 or TRBD2 (5 bases each). Trimming pared 5 bases from V and 10 bases from J, leaving 15 bases between. The CDR3 extends over 13 amino acids. The germline V gene has CDR1 SGHAT and CDR2 FQDESV (reference sequence). The CDR3 DNA follows: TGTGCCAGCAGCCGGTACGGGGACGCGGAGCAGTTCTTC. It yields the protein CASSRYGDAEQFF. Complete variable domain (other parts from reference TRBV11-1 and TRBJ2-1): EAEVAQSPRYKITEKSQAVAFWCDPISGHATLYWYRQILGQGPELLVQFQDESVVDDSQLPKDRFSAERLKGVDSTLKIQPAELGDSAMYLCASSRYGDAEQFFGPGTRLTVL.

On this clonotype: A single base separates this from a much larger clone, so it may be a read error. The V and J genes are TRBV5-1 and TRBJ2-3; 10 nucleotides agree with TRBD1. CDR1 SGHRS and CDR2 YFSETQ come from the germline V gene. The length of the CDR3 is 16 residues. CDR3 DNA: TGCGCCAGCAGCCTGCCCGGGACAGGGGACCCAGATACGCGGTATTTT. Translated: CASSLPGTGDPDTRYF.

Note on this clonotype: Given a much more abundant clone one base away, this may be a read error. This chain links TRBV20-1 with TRBJ2-7; weak D call: TRBD2 (6 bases). The J call is uncertain, as TRBJ2-5 better fits the DNA end. The CDR3 loop spans 13 amino acids. Germline V CDR1 and CDR2: DFQATT, SNEGSKA (reference sequence). DNA for the CDR3: TGCAGTGCTAGATTGGGAGGTGGCGGGACCCAGTACTTC. It translates to CSARLGGGGTQYF.

The sample holds a few counts of this clonotype. The chain combines TRBV6-2 or TRBV6-3 with TRBJ1-1; tentative D call: TRBD1 (5 bases). The ends were cut back, 7 bases at V and 3 bases at J, with 15 bases in the middle. This CDR3 contains 14 residues. Germline CDR1 reads MNHEY; CDR2 reads SVGEGT. The CDR3 DNA is TGTGCCAGCATCTCATGGGGGAGGGACACTGAAGCTTTCTTT. Translating gives CASISWGRDTEAFF.

Concerning this clonotype itself: A much bigger clone sits one base away, suggesting this may be a read error. The V and J genes are TRBV4-2 and TRBJ1-2, with a tentative D call TRBD1 (5 bases). Germline CDR1 and CDR2: LGHNA and YNFKEQ. The CDR3 consists of 14 residues. The CDR3 reads CARSPRVANYGYTF. CDR3 DNA sequence: TGTGCCCGCAGCCCCAGGGTGGCTAACTATGGCTACACCTTC.

The V and J genes are TRBV4-2 and TRBJ1-1, with unresolved D. This CDR3 region has 16 residues. V lost 0 bases to trimming and J lost 0 bases, with 11 bases between them. CDR1 and CDR2 from the germline V gene are LGHNA and YNFKEQ. CDR3 in DNA: TGTGCCAGCAGCCAAGAGAGAACCAATCTGAACACTGAAGCTTTCTTT. It yields the protein CASSQERTNLNTEAFF.

The chain uses TRBV5-1 and TRBJ2-2; maybe TRBD2 (6 bases). The CDR3 contains 16 residues. The V end was cut by 1 base, the J end by 0 bases, with 10 bases between. In germline, CDR1 is SGHRS, CDR2 YFSETQ. Written as DNA, the CDR3 is TGCGCCAGCAGCTTGCTAAGGACTACGAACACCGGGGAGCTGTTTTTT. Translated: CASSLLRTTNTGELFF.

As for this clonotype: A much larger clonotype is one base distant, so this may be a read error. The chain uses TRBV12-3 or TRBV12-4 and TRBJ2-3, with a tentative D call TRBD2 (6 bases). The CDR3 has 14 residues. CDR3 sequence (DNA): TGTGCCAGCGGGGGGAGAACGGGCACAGATGCGCAGTATTTT. Protein sequence: CASGGRTGTDAQYF.